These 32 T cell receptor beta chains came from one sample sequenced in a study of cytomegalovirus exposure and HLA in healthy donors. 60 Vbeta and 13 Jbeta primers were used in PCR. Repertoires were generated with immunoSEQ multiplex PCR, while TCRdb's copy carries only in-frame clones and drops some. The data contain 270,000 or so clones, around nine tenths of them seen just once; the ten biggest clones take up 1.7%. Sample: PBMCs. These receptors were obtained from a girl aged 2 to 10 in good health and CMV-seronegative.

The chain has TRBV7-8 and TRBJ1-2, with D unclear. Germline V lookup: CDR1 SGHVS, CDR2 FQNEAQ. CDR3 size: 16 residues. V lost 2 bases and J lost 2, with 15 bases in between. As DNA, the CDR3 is TGTGCCAGCAGCTTATCGAGGGCGAGTGTAAACTATGGCTACACCTTC. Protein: CASSLSRASVNYGYTF.

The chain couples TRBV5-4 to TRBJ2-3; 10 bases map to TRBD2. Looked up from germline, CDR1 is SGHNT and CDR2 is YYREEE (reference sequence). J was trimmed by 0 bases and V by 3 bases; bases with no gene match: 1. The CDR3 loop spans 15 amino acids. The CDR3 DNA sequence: TGTGCCAGCAGCTCGACTAGCGGGAGCACAGATACGCAGTATTTT. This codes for CASSSTSGSTDTQYF. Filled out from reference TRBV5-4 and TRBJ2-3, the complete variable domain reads ETGVTQSPTHLIKTRGQQVTLRCSSQSGHNTVSWYQQALGQGPQFIFQYYREEENGRGNFPPRFSGLQFPNYSSELNVNALELDDSALYLCASSSTSGSTDTQYFGPGTRLTVL.

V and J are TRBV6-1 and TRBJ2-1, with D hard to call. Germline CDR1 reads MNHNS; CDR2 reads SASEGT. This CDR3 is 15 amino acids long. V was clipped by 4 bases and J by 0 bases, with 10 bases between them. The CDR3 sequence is CASSVTTYSYNEQFF. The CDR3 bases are TGTGCCAGCAGTGTCACTACCTACTCCTACAATGAGCAGTTCTTC.

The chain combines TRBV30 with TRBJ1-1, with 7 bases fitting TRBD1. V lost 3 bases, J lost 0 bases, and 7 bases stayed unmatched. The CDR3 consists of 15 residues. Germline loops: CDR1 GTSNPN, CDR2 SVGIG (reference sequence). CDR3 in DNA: TGTGCCTGGAGGGGGGACAGCCTTATGAACACTGAAGCTTTCTTT. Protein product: CAWRGDSLMNTEAFF.

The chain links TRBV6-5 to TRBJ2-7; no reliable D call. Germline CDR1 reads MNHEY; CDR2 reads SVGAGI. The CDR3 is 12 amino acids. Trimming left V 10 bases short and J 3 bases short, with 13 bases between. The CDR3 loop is CATGERSYEQYF. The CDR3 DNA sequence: TGTGCCACTGGAGAGAGGAGCTACGAGCAGTACTTC.

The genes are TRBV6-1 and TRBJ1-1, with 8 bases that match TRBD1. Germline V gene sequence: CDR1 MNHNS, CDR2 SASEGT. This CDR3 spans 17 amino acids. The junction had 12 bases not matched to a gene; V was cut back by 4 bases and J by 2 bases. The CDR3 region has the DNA TGTGCCAGCAGTGGCCGGGACAGGTACCGGGTAAACACTGAAGCTTTCTTT. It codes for CASSGRDRYRVNTEAFF.

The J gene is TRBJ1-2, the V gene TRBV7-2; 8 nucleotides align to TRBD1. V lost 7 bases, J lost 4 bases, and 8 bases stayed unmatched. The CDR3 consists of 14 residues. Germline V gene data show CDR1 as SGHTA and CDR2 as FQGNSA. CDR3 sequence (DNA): TGTGCCAGCAATCTCAGGGGGCAAAGCTATGGCTACACCTTC. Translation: CASNLRGQSYGYTF. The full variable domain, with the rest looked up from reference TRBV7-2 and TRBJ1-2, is GAGVSQSPSNKVTEKGKDVELRCDPISGHTALYWYRQSLGQGLEFLIYFQGNSAPDKSGLPSDRFSAERTGGSVSTLTIQRTQQEDSAVYLCASNLRGQSYGYTFGSGTRLTVV.

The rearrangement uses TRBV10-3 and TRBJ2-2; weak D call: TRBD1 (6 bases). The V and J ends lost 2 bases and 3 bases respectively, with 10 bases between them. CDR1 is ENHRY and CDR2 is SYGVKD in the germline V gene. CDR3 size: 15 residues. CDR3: CAISETGIDTGELFF. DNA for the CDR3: TGTGCCATCAGTGAGACAGGGATCGACACCGGGGAGCTGTTTTTT.

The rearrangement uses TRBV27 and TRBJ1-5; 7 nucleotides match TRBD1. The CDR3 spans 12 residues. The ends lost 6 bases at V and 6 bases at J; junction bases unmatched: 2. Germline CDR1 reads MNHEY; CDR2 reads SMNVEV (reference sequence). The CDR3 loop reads CASRQGFQPQHF. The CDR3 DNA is TGTGCCAGCAGACAGGGGTTTCAGCCCCAGCATTTT.

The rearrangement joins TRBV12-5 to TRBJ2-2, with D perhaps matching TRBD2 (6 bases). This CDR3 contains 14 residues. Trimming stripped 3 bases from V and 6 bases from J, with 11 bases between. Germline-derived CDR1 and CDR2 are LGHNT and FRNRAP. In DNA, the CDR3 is TGTGCTAGTGGTTTCAGGGAGGCGCCCGGGGAGCTGTTTTTT. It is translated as CASGFREAPGELFF.

The CDR3 DNA follows: TGTGCCAGCAGCCAATCTGCAGGGATTAGTGAGCAGTTCTTC. It translates to CASSQSAGISEQFF. The rearrangement uses TRBV14 and TRBJ2-1, with D maybe TRBD1 (5 bases). V was pared by 2 bases and J by 9 bases, with 14 bases between. Germline V gene lookup returns CDR1 SGHDN and CDR2 FVKESK. This CDR3 spans 14 amino acids.

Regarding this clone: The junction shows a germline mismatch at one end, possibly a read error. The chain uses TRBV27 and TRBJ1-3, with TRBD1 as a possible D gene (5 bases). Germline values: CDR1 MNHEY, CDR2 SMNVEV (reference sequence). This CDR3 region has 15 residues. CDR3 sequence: CASSSGRQIGNTIYF. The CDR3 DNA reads TGTGCCAGTAGTTCAGGTAGACAGATTGGAAACACCATATATTTT.

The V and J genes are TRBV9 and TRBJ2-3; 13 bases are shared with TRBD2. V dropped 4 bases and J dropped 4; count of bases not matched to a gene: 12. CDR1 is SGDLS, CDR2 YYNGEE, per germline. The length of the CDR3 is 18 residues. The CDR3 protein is CASSPPGTSGNRADTQYF. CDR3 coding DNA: TGTGCCAGCAGCCCACCCGGGACTAGCGGGAATCGTGCAGATACGCAGTATTTT.

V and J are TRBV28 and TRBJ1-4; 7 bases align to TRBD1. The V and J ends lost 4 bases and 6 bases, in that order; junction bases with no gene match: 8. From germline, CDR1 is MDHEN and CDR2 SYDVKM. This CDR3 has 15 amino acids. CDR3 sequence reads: CASSSRTGGDEKLFF. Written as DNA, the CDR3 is TGTGCCAGCAGTTCCCGGACAGGTGGGGATGAAAAACTGTTTTTT.

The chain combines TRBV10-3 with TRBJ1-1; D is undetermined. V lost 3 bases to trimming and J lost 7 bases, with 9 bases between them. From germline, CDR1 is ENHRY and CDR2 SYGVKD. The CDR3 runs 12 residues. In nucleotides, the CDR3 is TGTGCCATCAGTGAAGGCACAGATGAAGCTTTCTTT. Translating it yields CAISEGTDEAFF.

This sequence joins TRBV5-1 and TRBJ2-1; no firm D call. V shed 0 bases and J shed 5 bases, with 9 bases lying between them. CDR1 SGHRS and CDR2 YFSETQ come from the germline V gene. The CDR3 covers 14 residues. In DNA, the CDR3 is TGCGCCAGCAGCTTGGCCTCGAGCGACAATGAGCAGTTCTTC. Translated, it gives CASSLASSDNEQFF.

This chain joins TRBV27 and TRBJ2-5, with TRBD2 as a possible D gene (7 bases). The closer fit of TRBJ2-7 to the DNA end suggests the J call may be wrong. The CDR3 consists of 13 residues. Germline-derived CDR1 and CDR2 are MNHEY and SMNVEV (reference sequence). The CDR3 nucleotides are TGTGCCAGCAGTTTGGGGGGGCCCTACGAGCAGTACTTC. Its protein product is CASSLGGPYEQYF.

CDR3 nucleotide sequence: TGTGCCAGCAGTGGGGACACCACGAAGGTCGACTGGGACGAGCAGTACTTC. It encodes CASSGDTTKVDWDEQYF. This chain connects TRBV2 to TRBJ2-7, with D tentatively TRBD1 (6 bases). The ends were cut back, 4 bases at V and 5 bases at J, with 24 bases in the middle. The CDR3 is made up of 17 amino acids. Germline CDR1 SNHLY, CDR2 FYNNEI.

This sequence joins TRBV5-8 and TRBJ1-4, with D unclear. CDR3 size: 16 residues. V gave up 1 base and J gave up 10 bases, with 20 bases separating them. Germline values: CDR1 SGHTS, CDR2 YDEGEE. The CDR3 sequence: CASSLSRREVSGKLFF. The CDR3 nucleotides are TGTGCCAGCAGCTTGTCTCGGCGAGAGGTGTCGGGAAAACTGTTTTTT.

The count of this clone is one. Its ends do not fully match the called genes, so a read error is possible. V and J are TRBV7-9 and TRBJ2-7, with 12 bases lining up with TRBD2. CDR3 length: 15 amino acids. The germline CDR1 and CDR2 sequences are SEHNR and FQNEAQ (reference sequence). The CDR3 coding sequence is TGTTCCAGCAGTGCTAGCGGGAGGGCCTCGGCGGAGCAGTACTTC. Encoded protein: CSSSASGRASAEQYF.

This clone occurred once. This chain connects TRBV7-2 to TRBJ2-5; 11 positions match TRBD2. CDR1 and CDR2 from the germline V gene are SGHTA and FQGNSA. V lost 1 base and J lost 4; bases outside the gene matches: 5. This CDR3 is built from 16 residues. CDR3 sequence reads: CASSLEIAGGRETQYF. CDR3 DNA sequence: TGTGCCAGCAGCTTAGAGATAGCGGGAGGGCGAGAGACCCAGTACTTC. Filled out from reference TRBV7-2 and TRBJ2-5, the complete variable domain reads GAGVSQSPSNKVTEKGKDVELRCDPISGHTALYWYRQSLGQGLEFLIYFQGNSAPDKSGLPSDRFSAERTGGSVSTLTIQRTQQEDSAVYLCASSLEIAGGRETQYFGPGTRLLVL.

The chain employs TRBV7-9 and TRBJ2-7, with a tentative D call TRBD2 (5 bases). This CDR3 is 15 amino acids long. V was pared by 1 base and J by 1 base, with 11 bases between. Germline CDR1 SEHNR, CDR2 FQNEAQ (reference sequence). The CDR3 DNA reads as TGTGCCAGCAGCTTAGAAAAAGAGGGATCCTACGAGCAGTACTTC. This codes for CASSLEKEGSYEQYF.

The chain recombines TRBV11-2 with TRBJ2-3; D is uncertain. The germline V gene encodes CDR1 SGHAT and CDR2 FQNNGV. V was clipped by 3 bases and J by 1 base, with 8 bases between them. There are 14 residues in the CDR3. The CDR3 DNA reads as TGTGCCAGCAGCTTTGTACGGGGCACAGATACGCAGTATTTT. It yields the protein CASSFVRGTDTQYF. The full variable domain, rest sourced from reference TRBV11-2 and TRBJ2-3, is EAGVAQSPRYKIIEKRQSVAFWCNPISGHATLYWYQQILGQGPKLLIQFQNNGVVDDSQLPKDRFSAERLKGVDSTLKIQPAKLEDSAVYLCASSFVRGTDTQYFGPGTRLTVL.

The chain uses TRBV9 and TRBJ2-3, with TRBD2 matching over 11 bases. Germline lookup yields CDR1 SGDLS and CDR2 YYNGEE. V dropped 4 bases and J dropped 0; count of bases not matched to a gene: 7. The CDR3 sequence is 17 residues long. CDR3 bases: TGTGCCAGCAGCCACCCCTCTAGCGGGGGGAGCACAGATACGCAGTATTTT. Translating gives CASSHPSSGGSTDTQYF. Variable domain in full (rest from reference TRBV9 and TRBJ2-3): DSGVTQTPKHLITATGQRVTLRCSPRSGDLSVYWYQQSLDQGLQFLIQYYNGEERAKGNILERFSAQQFPDLHSELNLSSLELGDSALYFCASSHPSSGGSTDTQYFGPGTRLTVL.

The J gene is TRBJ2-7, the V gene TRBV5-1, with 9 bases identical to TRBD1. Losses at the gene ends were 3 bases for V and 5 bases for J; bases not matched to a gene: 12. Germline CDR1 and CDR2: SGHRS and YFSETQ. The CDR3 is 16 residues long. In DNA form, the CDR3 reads TGCGCCAGCAGCTACCGGGACAGGGTACTGTTCGACGAGCAGTACTTC. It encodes CASSYRDRVLFDEQYF.

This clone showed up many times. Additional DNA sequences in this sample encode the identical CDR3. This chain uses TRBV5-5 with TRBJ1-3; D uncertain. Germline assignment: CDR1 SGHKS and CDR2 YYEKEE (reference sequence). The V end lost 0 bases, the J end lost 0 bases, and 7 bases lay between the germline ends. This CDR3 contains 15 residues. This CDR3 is CASSLDPSSGNTIYF. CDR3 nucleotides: TGTGCCAGCAGCTTGGACCCCAGCTCTGGAAACACCATATATTTT.

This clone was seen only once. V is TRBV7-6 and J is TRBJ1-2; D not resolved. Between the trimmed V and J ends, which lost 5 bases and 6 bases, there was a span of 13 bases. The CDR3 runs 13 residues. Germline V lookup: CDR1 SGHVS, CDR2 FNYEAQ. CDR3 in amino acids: CASSIGGDDGYTF. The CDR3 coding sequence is TGTGCCAGCAGCATCGGAGGTGACGATGGCTACACCTTC.

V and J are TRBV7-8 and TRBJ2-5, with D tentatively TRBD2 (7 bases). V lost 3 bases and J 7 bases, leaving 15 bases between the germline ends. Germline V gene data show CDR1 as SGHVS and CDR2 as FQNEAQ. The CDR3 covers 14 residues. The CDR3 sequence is CASSFGGGDGTQYF. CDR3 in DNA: TGTGCCAGCAGCTTTGGAGGGGGGGACGGGACCCAGTACTTC. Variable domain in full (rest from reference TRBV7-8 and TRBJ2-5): GAGVSQSPRYKVAKRGQDVALRCDPISGHVSLFWYQQALGQGPEFLTYFQNEAQLDKSGLPSDRFFAERPEGSVSTLKIQRTQQEDSAVYLCASSFGGGDGTQYFGPGTRLLVL.

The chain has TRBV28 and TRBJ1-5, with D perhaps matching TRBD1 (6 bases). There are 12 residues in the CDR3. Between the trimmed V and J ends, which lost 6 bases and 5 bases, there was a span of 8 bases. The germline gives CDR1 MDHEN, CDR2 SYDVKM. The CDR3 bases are TGTGCCAGCAGGGCAGGGGATCAGCCCCAGCATTTT. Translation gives CASRAGDQPQHF.

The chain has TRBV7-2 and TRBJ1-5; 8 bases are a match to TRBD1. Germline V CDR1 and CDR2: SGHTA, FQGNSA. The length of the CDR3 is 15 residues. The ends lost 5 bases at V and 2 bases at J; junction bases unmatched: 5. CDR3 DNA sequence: TGTGCCAGCAGCAAGGACAGGGTGGGCAATCAGCCCCAGCATTTT. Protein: CASSKDRVGNQPQHF.

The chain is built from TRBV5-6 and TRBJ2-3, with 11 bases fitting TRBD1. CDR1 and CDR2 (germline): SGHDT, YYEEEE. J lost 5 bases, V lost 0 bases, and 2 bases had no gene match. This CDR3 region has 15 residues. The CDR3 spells CASSLVGTGGDTQYF. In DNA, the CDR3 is TGTGCCAGCAGCTTGGTTGGGACAGGGGGAGATACGCAGTATTTT.

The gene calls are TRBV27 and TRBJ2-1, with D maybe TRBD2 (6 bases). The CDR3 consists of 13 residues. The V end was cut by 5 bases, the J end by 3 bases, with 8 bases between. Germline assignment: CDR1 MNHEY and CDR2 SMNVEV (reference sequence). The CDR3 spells CASSLGGYNEQFF. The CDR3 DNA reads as TGTGCCAGCAGTCTCGGGGGCTACAATGAGCAGTTCTTC.